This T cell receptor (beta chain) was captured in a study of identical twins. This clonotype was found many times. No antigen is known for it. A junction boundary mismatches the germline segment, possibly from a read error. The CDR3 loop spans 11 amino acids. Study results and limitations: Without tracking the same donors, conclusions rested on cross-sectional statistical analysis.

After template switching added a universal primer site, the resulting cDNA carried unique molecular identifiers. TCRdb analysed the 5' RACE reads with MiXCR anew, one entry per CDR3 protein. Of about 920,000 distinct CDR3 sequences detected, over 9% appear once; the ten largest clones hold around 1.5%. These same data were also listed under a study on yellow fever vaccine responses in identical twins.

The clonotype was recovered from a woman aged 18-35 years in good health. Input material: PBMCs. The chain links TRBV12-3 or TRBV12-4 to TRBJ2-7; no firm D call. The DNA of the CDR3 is TGTGCCAGCAGCTTAGGGTACGAGCAGTACTTC. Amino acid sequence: CASSLGYEQYF.